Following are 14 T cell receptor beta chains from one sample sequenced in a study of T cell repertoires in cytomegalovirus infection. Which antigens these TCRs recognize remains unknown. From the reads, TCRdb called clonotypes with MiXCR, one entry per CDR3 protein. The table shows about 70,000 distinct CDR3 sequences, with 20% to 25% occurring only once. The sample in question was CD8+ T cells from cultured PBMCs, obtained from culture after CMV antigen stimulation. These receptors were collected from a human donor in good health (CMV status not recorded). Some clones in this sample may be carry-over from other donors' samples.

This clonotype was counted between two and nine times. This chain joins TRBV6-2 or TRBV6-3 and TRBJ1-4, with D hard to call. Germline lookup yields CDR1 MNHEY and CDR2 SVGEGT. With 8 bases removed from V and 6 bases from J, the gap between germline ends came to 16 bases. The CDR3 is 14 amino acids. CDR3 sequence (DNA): TGTGCCAGCTCCCGAGGTAAAGCGGATGAAAAACTGTTTTTT. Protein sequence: CASSRGKADEKLFF.

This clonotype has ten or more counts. The CDR3 nucleotides are TGTGCCAGTAGTATACGGAGGACAGGGGCGAACCCAGATACGCAGTATTTT. It yields the protein CASSIRRTGANPDTQYF. The chain couples TRBV19 to TRBJ2-3, with TRBD1 matching over 9 bases. Germline CDR1 and CDR2: LNHDA and SQIVND (reference sequence). The CDR3 covers 17 residues. J lost 4 bases, V lost 2 bases, and 10 bases had no gene match.

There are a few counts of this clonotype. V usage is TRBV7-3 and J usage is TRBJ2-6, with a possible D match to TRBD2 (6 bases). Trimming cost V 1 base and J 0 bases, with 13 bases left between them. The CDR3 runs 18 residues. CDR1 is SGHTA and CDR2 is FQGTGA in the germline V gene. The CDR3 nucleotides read TGTGCCAGCAGCTTAAACGGCCCCGGGAGCTCTGGGGCCAACGTCCTGACTTTC. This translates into CASSLNGPGSSGANVLTF.

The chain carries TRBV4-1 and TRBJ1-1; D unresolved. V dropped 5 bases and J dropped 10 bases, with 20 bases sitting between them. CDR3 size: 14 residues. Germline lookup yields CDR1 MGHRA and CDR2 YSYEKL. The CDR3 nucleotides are TGCGCCAGCAGCTCCCCAGACCCGTCCTACGGAGCTTTCTTT. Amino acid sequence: CASSSPDPSYGAFF.

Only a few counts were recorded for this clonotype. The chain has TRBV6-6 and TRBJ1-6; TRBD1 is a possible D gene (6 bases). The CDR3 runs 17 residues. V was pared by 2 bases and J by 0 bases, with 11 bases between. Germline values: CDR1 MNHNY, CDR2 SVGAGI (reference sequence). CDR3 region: CASSYAGHSSYNSPLHF. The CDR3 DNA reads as TGTGCCAGCAGTTACGCGGGACATAGCTCCTATAATTCACCCCTCCACTTT.

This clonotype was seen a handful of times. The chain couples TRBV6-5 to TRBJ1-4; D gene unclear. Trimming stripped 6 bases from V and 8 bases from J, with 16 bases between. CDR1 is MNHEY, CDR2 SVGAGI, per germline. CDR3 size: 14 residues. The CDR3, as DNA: TGTGCCAGCAGGGCCGGAGGGTCTTGGGAAAAACTGTTTTTT. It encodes CASRAGGSWEKLFF.

CDR3 coding DNA: TGTGCCAGCACCCCATTCCGTGGACAGGACCCTAGCAATCAGCCCCAGCATTTT. It encodes CASTPFRGQDPSNQPQHF. V and J are TRBV6-1 and TRBJ1-5; 7 bases agree with TRBD1. The CDR3 spans 18 residues. After removal of 7 bases from V and 0 bases from J, the junction contained 15 bases not matched to a gene. Germline CDR1 reads MNHNS; CDR2 reads SASEGT.

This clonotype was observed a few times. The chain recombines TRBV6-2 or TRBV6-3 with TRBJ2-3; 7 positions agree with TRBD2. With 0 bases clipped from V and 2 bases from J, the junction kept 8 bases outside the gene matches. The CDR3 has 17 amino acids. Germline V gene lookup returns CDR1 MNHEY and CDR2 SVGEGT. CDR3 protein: CASSYSRTRGVTDTQYF. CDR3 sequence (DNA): TGTGCCAGCAGTTACTCGAGAACTCGGGGGGTCACAGATACGCAGTATTTT.

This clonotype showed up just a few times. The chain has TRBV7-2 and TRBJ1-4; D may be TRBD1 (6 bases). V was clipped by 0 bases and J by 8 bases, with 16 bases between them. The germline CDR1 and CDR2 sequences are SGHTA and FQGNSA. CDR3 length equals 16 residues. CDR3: CASSLAGAGSREKLFF. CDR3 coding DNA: TGTGCCAGCAGCTTAGCGGGGGCAGGCAGTCGCGAAAAACTGTTTTTT.

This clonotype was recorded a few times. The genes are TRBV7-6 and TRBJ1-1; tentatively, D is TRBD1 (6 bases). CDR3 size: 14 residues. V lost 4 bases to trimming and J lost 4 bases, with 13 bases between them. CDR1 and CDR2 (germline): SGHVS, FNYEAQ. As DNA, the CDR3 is TGTGCCAGCAGCTACGAGGTGGGGGCCACTGAAGCTTTCTTT. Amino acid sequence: CASSYEVGATEAFF.

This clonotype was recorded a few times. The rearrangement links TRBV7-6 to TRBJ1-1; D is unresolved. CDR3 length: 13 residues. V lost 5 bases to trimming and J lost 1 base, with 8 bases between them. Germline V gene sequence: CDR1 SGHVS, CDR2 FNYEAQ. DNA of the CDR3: TGTGCCAGCAGCCACGAGCAGAACACTGAAGCTTTCTTT. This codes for CASSHEQNTEAFF.

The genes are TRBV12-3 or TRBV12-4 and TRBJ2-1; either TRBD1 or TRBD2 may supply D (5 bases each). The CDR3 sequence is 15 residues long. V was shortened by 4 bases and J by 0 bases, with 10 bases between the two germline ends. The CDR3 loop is CASSWSGSSYNEQFF. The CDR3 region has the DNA TGTGCCAGCAGTTGGTCAGGGAGCTCCTACAATGAGCAGTTCTTC.

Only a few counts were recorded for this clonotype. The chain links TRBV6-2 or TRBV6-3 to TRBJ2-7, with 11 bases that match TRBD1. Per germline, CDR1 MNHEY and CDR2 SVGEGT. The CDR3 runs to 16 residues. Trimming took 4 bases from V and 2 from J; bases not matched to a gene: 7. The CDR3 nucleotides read TGTGCCAGCAGTTGGATCCCGGGACAGGGGGCCTACGAGCAGTACTTC. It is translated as CASSWIPGQGAYEQYF.

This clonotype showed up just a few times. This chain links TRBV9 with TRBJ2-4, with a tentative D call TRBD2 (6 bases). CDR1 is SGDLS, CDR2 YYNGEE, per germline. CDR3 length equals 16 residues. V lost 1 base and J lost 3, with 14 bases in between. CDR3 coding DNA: TGTGCCAGCAGCGTATTGCAGGGAGGTGACAAAAACATTCAGTACTTC. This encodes CASSVLQGGDKNIQYF.